This T cell receptor beta chain is from a study of cytomegalovirus exposure and HLA in healthy donors. Study conclusions and caveats: Analyzed later, most CMV-associated TCR beta chains appeared HLA-restricted. The study flagged around 160 TCR beta chains as cytomegalovirus-associated.

Germline CDR1 and CDR2: SGHAT and FQNNGV. This CDR3 has 18 amino acids. Trimming at V came to 5 bases and at J to 0 bases, leaving 13 bases not matched to a gene. In regard to this clone: What it binds is not known.

Researchers ran the PCR with 60 Vbeta and 13 Jbeta primers. Produced via immunoSEQ multiplex PCR; TCRdb's table is partial and in-frame only. The data contain over 200,000 clones, around 75% of them seen just once; the ten biggest clones take up 1.5% to 2%. The sequence was collected from a woman in her thirties in good health and CMV-seronegative. Sequences were obtained from PBMCs. The chain recombines TRBV11-2 with TRBJ1-2, with 9 bases matching TRBD1. For the CDR3, the DNA is TGTGCCAGCAGCACACAACCAGGACAGGGGTCCACTAACTATGGCTACACCTTC. Its protein product is CASSTQPGQGSTNYGYTF.